These T cell receptor beta chains were read from a single sample in a study of shared clonotypes between healthy human individuals. Assay: immunoSEQ multiplex PCR; the TCRdb copy retains only in-frame clones and omits some. This repertoire shows hundreds of thousands of clones, approximately 95% found once; its top ten account for over 0.09%. Sequencing was carried out using naive CD8+ T cells sorted from blood. Receptors were obtained from a woman under 40 in good health. Each CDR3 is given with its conserved first and last residue. Fields, in order: V gene, J gene, clone size, CDR3 protein. Size tells how often a clone was seen (once, few, many) or the class of an expanded clone, and some rows leave it out.

V: TRBV4-1; J: TRBJ1-2; size: few; CDR3: CASSLRDGSYGYTF
V: TRBV19; J: TRBJ2-7; size: NA; CDR3: CASSSGTGGYEQYF
V: TRBV2; J: TRBJ1-3; size: NA; CDR3: CASSELSASSHSGNTIYF
V: TRBV6-5; J: TRBJ1-2; size: few; CDR3: CASSYTTGSGNTF
V: TRBV5-6; J: TRBJ1-4; size: NA; CDR3: CASSFGSNEKLFF
V: TRBV27; J: TRBJ2-1; size: NA; CDR3: CASSFGGRPDEQFF
V: TRBV5-1; J: TRBJ2-7; size: NA; CDR3: CASSLFNSYEQYF
V: TRBV4-1; J: TRBJ2-1; size: NA; CDR3: CASSQEPGLAGVGQFF
V: TRBV27; J: TRBJ1-4; size: NA; CDR3: CASSFMGKLFF
V: TRBV5-4; J: TRBJ2-7; size: NA; CDR3: CASSLGPNYEQYF
V: TRBV27; J: TRBJ2-7; size: NA; CDR3: CASSPRAASNLYEQYF
V: TRBV27; J: TRBJ2-7; size: NA; CDR3: CASSFGASYEQYF
V: TRBV13; J: TRBJ2-7; size: NA; CDR3: CASSLGQPYEQYF
V: TRBV5-1; J: TRBJ1-4; size: NA; CDR3: CASSPGHGGNEKLFF
V: TRBV16; J: TRBJ1-2; size: NA; CDR3: CASSQYRNSGYGYTF
V: TRBV7-9; J: TRBJ1-2; size: NA; CDR3: CASSPTLGGFYGYTF
V: TRBV5-6; J: TRBJ2-6; size: NA; CDR3: CASSTLLWGDGANVLTF
V: TRBV28; J: TRBJ1-2; size: NA; CDR3: CASTPRKGARNYGYTF
V: TRBV27; J: TRBJ2-1; size: NA; CDR3: CASSPGTSGRGEQFF
V: TRBV21-1; J: TRBJ2-7; size: NA; CDR3: CASSKGLIPYEQYF
V: TRBV2; J: TRBJ1-4; size: NA; CDR3: CASKNPGTGPIKGTIGGELFF
V: TRBV30; J: TRBJ1-1; size: NA; CDR3: CAWRFQYSVTTEAFF
V: TRBV4-1; J: TRBJ2-7; size: once; CDR3: CASSQLERATYEQYF
V: TRBV11-2; J: TRBJ2-1; size: NA; CDR3: CASSHRTGSSYNEQFF
V: TRBV5-1; J: TRBJ2-1; size: NA; CDR3: CASRSGQGEFF
V: TRBV10-3; J: TRBJ2-7; size: NA; CDR3: CAISDVAGGHSYEQYF
V: TRBV7-9; J: TRBJ2-7; size: once; CDR3: CASSLAGNSYEQYF
V: TRBV18; J: TRBJ2-2; size: NA; CDR3: CASLGGRDTGELFF
V: TRBV6-1; J: TRBJ2-5; size: NA; CDR3: CASSLQNGERKTQYF
V: TRBV29-1; J: TRBJ2-5; size: NA; CDR3: CSVHYEGEVPETQYF
V: TRBV9; J: TRBJ1-2; size: NA; CDR3: CASSVVGANYGYTF
V: TRBV28; J: NA; size: NA; CDR3: CASSLLIGGGEDYEQYF
V: TRBV4-2; J: TRBJ1-5; size: NA; CDR3: CASSPRQTSNQPQHF
V: TRBV4-1; J: TRBJ2-1; size: NA; CDR3: CASSQAIWGNNEQFF
V: TRBV29-1; J: TRBJ2-1; size: NA; CDR3: CSVEGSGNYNEQFF
V: TRBV28; J: TRBJ1-2; size: NA; CDR3: CASSGQGVNTF
V: TRBV19; J: TRBJ1-2; size: NA; CDR3: CASSIDLWDGYTF
V: TRBV6-5; J: TRBJ2-7; size: NA; CDR3: CASSYTSGEYLYEQYF
V: TRBV27; J: TRBJ2-7; size: NA; CDR3: CASSLNQAYEQYF
V: TRBV4-2; J: TRBJ2-2; size: NA; CDR3: CASSQAVGVAGYTGELFF
V: TRBV5-4; J: TRBJ2-7; size: NA; CDR3: CASSFDRDNSYEQYF
V: TRBV6-4; J: TRBJ1-5; size: NA; CDR3: CASSEPTGGVQPQHF
V: TRBV6-1; J: TRBJ2-7; size: NA; CDR3: CASSEVSGRINEQYF
V: TRBV27; J: TRBJ2-5; size: NA; CDR3: CASSSTGGYETQYF
V: TRBV28; J: TRBJ2-3; size: NA; CDR3: CASSFDLSGTDTQYF
V: TRBV19; J: TRBJ1-5; size: NA; CDR3: CASSIDLDSSNQPQHF
V: TRBV7-9; J: TRBJ2-7; size: NA; CDR3: CASSWRTYEQYF
V: TRBV2; J: TRBJ1-4; size: once; CDR3: CASSETWTPVYGEKLFF
V: TRBV27; J: TRBJ2-2; size: NA; CDR3: CASSLGLARTGELFF
V: TRBV5-1; J: TRBJ2-7; size: NA; CDR3: CASGAGGYEQYF
V: TRBV2; J: TRBJ2-7; size: once; CDR3: CASRGTETYEQYF
V: TRBV11-2; J: TRBJ2-7; size: NA; CDR3: CASSLSGGLADEQYF
V: TRBV2; J: TRBJ1-2; size: NA; CDR3: CASRKVPHYGYTF
V: TRBV7-9; J: TRBJ2-5; size: NA; CDR3: CASSLARGSSEETQYF
V: TRBV30; J: TRBJ1-5; size: NA; CDR3: CAWSSGFSNQPQHF
V: TRBV9; J: TRBJ2-2; size: NA; CDR3: CASSVAAGRPGELFF
V: TRBV6-5; J: TRBJ2-1; size: NA; CDR3: CASSTAGLPNNEQFF